This entry lists 9 T cell receptor beta chains sequenced from one sample in a study of shared clonotypes between healthy human individuals. The repertoire was sequenced with immunoSEQ multiplex PCR; TCRdb's copy has only in-frame clones and lacks some. Among 950,000 to 1,300,000 clones, 65% to 75% were seen once, and the ten largest hold approximately 1.5%. Sequenced material: memory CD4+ T cells sorted from blood. Subset specified: CD45RA-negative fraction. The receptors come from a man younger than 35 in good health.

This clone has a single count. The J gene is TRBJ2-3, the V gene TRBV5-1; 8 nucleotides match TRBD2. The CDR3 is made up of 17 amino acids. CDR1 is SGHRS, CDR2 YFSETQ, per germline. V gave up 4 bases and J gave up 4 bases; unmatched junction bases: 14. CDR3 bases: TGCGCCAGCAGCCAATTAGCGGGGACGGCACAGGCAGATACGCAGTATTTT. Amino acid sequence: CASSQLAGTAQADTQYF. Using reference TRBV5-1 and TRBJ2-3 for the parts outside the CDR3, the full variable domain is KAGVTQTPRYLIKTRGQQVTLSCSPISGHRSVSWYQQTPGQGLQFLFEYFSETQRNKGNFPGRFSGRQFSNSRSEMNVSTLELGDSALYLCASSQLAGTAQADTQYFGPGTRLTVL.

The chain carries TRBV10-3 and TRBJ1-2, with 7 nucleotides matching TRBD1. The CDR3 runs to 16 residues. The germline gives CDR1 ENHRY, CDR2 SYGVKD. Trimming at V came to 3 bases and at J to 6 bases, leaving 13 bases not matched to a gene. CDR3 coding DNA: TGTGCCATCAGTGACCGACGGGACAGCCCGGGAAATGGCTACACCTTC. Translation: CAISDRRDSPGNGYTF.

This rearrangement joins TRBV14 to TRBJ1-6, with 8 bases that match TRBD1. This CDR3 is 15 amino acids long. V lost 2 bases and J lost 7; bases outside the gene matches: 4. The V gene's germline CDR1 is SGHDN and CDR2 FVKESK. The CDR3 nucleotides are TGTGCCAGCAGCCAACAGGGGGCAGGGAATTCACCCCTCCACTTT. This encodes CASSQQGAGNSPLHF.

In the case of this clone: Other DNA sequences in the same sample also yield this CDR3. The J gene is TRBJ1-1, the V gene TRBV19; 8 positions agree with TRBD1. Looked up from germline, CDR1 is LNHDA and CDR2 is SQIVND (reference sequence). V gave up 8 bases and J gave up 3 bases; unmatched junction bases: 5. This CDR3 has 13 residues. The CDR3 bases are TGTGCCAGTTCTGACAGGGGCCACACTGAAGCTTTCTTT. This translates into CASSDRGHTEAFF.

The chain combines TRBV18 with TRBJ2-7; 8 nucleotides align to TRBD2. CDR3 length equals 16 residues. V lost 1 base, J lost 7 bases, and 12 bases stayed unmatched. Germline CDR1 is KGHSH and CDR2 is LQKENI. CDR3 nucleotides: TGTGCCAGCTCACCACTCAAAGCCGGGACTAGTGGTGAGCAGTACTTC. Translated: CASSPLKAGTSGEQYF.

J is TRBJ2-7 and V is TRBV7-8, with TRBD2 as a possible D gene (6 bases). The CDR3 length is 16 residues. The germline V and J ends were trimmed by 4 bases and 3 bases, with 19 bases remaining between them. In germline, CDR1 is SGHVS, CDR2 FQNEAQ. For the CDR3, the DNA is TGTGCCAGCAGCTCCCGGGCCTCGGGACTCAACTACGAGCAGTACTTC. Its translation: CASSSRASGLNYEQYF.

The chain links TRBV19 to TRBJ2-2; TRBD2 is a possible D gene (6 bases). V shed 5 bases and J shed 1 base, with 20 bases lying between them. Germline V lookup: CDR1 LNHDA, CDR2 SQIVND (reference sequence). The CDR3 loop spans 18 amino acids. Here the CDR3 DNA reads TGTGCCAGTAGTGGTAATGCGGGACGGGAACGGAACACCGGGGAGCTGTTTTTT. Its translation: CASSGNAGRERNTGELFF.

Turning to this clone: This same CDR3 is encoded by further DNA sequences in the sample. CDR3 residues: CASSLDSNTEAFF. In DNA form, the CDR3 reads TGCGCCAGCAGCTTGGACAGTAACACTGAAGCTTTCTTT. V gene TRBV5-1 combines with J gene TRBJ1-1, with D unresolved. Per the germline V gene, CDR1 is SGHRS and CDR2 is YFSETQ. V lost 0 bases and J 2 bases, leaving 5 bases between the germline ends. The CDR3 length is 13 residues.

V usage is TRBV25-1 and J usage is TRBJ2-1; 10 nucleotides line up with TRBD2. CDR1 and CDR2 (germline): MGHDK, SYGVNS. V was pared by 5 bases and J by 3 bases, with 4 bases of the junction left unmatched. The CDR3 runs 15 residues. Here the CDR3 reads CASSYTSGVYNEQFF. The CDR3 DNA reads as TGTGCCAGCAGTTACACTAGCGGGGTCTACAATGAGCAGTTCTTC.